Here is one T cell receptor beta chain with its context. Its antigen is currently unknown. A junction end diverges from the germline sequence, so it may reflect a read error. The CDR3 has 15 amino acids. CDR1 and CDR2 (germline): SGHAT, FQNNGV. The data were taken from a study of tumor-infiltrating lymphocytes in primary liver carcinoma. Study-wide findings and caveats: Tumors significantly exceeded blood in top-250-clone fraction (p = 0.039). A fraction of only about 7-24% of top clones appeared in all five tumor regions.

Synthesis of TCR beta cDNA was carried out from 450 to 500 ng total RNA with a constant-region primer. Generation of the TCR beta libraries relied on three nested multiplex PCR rounds using slightly modified ARM-PCR. Researchers ran the first two PCR rounds for around 10 cycles each with TRBV1-TRBV30 forward primers and a C-beta reverse primer. TCRdb fed the multiplex PCR reads into MiXCR, producing one record per CDR3 protein. The table has approximately 110,000 distinct CDR3 sequences, 64% seen once. Co-extracting RNA and DNA was done with roughly 17-34 mg of unsorted bulk tissue as input. Chronic HBV infection was present in the patients, who were treatment-naive. All of the tumor samples contained over 80% viable tumor cells.

The rearrangement links TRBV11-2 to TRBJ2-6, with TRBD1 matching 8 bases. The clonotype was recovered from a woman aged 55-75 years with primary liver carcinoma and hepatitis B virus infection. The sequencing sample was made of liver tumor tissue from sampling region 3. This sample's subset: tumor region T3, left-lateral pole. The CDR3 here is CVSTLTGDGANALTF. The CDR3 nucleotides are TGTGTCAGCACCTTGACAGGGGATGGGGCCAACGCCCTGACTTTC.